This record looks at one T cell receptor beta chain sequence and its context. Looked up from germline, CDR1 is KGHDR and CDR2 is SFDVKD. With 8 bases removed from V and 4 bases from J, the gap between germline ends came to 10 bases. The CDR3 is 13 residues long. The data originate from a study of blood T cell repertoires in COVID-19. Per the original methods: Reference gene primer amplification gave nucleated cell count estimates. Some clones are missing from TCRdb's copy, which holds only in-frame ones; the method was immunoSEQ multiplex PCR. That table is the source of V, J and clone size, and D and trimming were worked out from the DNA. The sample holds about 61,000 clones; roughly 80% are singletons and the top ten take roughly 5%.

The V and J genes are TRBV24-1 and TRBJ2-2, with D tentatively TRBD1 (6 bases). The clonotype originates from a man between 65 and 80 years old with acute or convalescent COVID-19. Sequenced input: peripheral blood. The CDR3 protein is CATTGAFTGELFF. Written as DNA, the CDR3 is TGTGCCACCACAGGGGCGTTCACCGGGGAGCTGTTTTTT.